The next 7 T cell receptor beta chains were all read from a single sample in a study of radiotherapy plus CTLA-4 blockade in lung cancer. The repertoire was sequenced with immunoSEQ multiplex PCR; TCRdb's copy has only in-frame clones and lacks some. The sample consists of about 80,000 clones, more than 80% of them appearing once. Sequencing was performed on peripheral blood, taken from a patient treated with radiotherapy plus ipilimumab. These receptors were taken from a human donor with non-small cell lung cancer who had stable disease on radiotherapy plus ipilimumab.

V and J are TRBV19 and TRBJ2-1; 11 nucleotides match TRBD1. V lost 4 bases to trimming and J lost 3 bases; unmatched junction nucleotides: 5. Per the germline V gene, CDR1 is LNHDA and CDR2 is SQIVND (reference sequence). The CDR3 is made up of 16 amino acids. This chain's CDR3 is CASSRRTGGYYNEQFF. CDR3 bases: TGTGCCAGTAGTAGAAGGACAGGGGGCTACTACAATGAGCAGTTCTTC.

V is TRBV6-5 and J is TRBJ2-5, with 12 nucleotides matching TRBD2. The CDR3 consists of 16 residues. Trimming cost V 2 bases and J 6 bases; bases outside gene matches: 7. Germline assignment: CDR1 MNHEY and CDR2 SVGAGI. DNA of the CDR3: TGTGCCAGCAGTTACGGGGCTAGCGGGGGGGTTAAGACCCAGTACTTC. Amino acids: CASSYGASGGVKTQYF.

The rearrangement links TRBV19 to TRBJ2-5, with 10 nucleotides matching TRBD2. Trimming took 0 bases from V and 3 from J; bases not matched to a gene: 4. Per germline, CDR1 LNHDA and CDR2 SQIVND (reference sequence). The CDR3 is 16 amino acids. CDR3 DNA sequence: TGTGCCAGTAGTATAGAAGGGCTAGCGGGGGAAGAGACCCAGTACTTC. This gives the protein CASSIEGLAGEETQYF.

V is TRBV4-1 and J is TRBJ1-6, with a possible D match to TRBD1 (5 bases). This CDR3 contains 17 residues. V was cut by 3 bases and J by 3 bases, with 15 bases left in between. Germline V gene sequence: CDR1 MGHRA, CDR2 YSYEKL. The CDR3 nucleotides are TGCGCCAGCAGCCAGGAGCAGGGTCGGTTCTATAATTCACCCCTCCACTTT. Its translation is CASSQEQGRFYNSPLHF.

The chain has TRBV9 and TRBJ2-3, with D possibly being TRBD2 (7 bases). Germline CDR1 reads SGDLS; CDR2 reads YYNGEE. The V end was cut by 0 bases, the J end by 3 bases, with 11 bases between. This CDR3 contains 15 residues. In DNA form, the CDR3 reads TGTGCCAGCAGCGTAGGGGGGGGCCTTACAGATACGCAGTATTTT. Translation: CASSVGGGLTDTQYF.

This clone was counted once. The V gene is TRBV6-1, the J gene TRBJ1-5; TRBD1 is a possible D gene (6 bases). V was trimmed by 6 bases and J by 3 bases, leaving 9 bases between them. This CDR3 has 13 amino acids. Germline CDR1 reads MNHNS; CDR2 reads SASEGT. CDR3 bases: TGTGCCAGCAGACAGGGTCTCAATCAGCCCCAGCATTTT. Amino acid sequence: CASRQGLNQPQHF.

The chain carries TRBV19 and TRBJ2-5; D uncertain. The CDR3 extends over 14 amino acids. V was cut by 1 base and J by 7 bases, with 13 bases left in between. The germline V gene has CDR1 LNHDA and CDR2 SQIVND (reference sequence). In DNA form, the CDR3 reads TGTGCCAGTAGTATAGGGGCAGCGCCTTGGACCCAGTACTTC. Translated: CASSIGAAPWTQYF.